This TCR beta chain is drawn from a study of regulatory and conventional T cells in RAG deficiency. This clone was counted once. The antigen remains unidentified. The repertoire was sequenced with immunoSEQ multiplex PCR; TCRdb's copy has only in-frame clones and lacks some. This sample carries roughly 7,100 clones, about 93% of them seen once, and the ten largest clones take over 1.2%. Study outcomes and limitations: Shorter CDR3s in all patient subsets; >75% Treg-Tconv overlap in Omenn. In Omenn syndrome, sorted "Tregs" may be peripherally activated cells. Shannon entropy was markedly lower and Simpson indices higher in RAG-deficient patients than control T-cell subsets. Other subsets showed approximately 9.6-fold reductions, but Treg unique TCR beta sequences fell roughly 100-fold in these patients.

Regulatory T cells were sorted from blood as CD4+ CD25-high CD127-low cells. These sequences were also reported in another study, on regulatory T cells. From that study: The primer mix had 52 TRBV and 13 TRBJ primers.

The sample consisted of CD127- CD25+ CD4+ Tregs sorted from blood. This TCR was recovered from a human donor in good health.

This CDR3 is CASSGGQGGRDEKLFF. The DNA for the CDR3 is TGTGCCAGCAGCGGAGGACAGGGAGGGAGGGATGAAAAACTGTTTTTT. The rearrangement uses TRBV9 and TRBJ1-4; 8 bases are shared with TRBD1. Germline V gene data show CDR1 as SGDLS and CDR2 as YYNGEE. This CDR3 region has 16 residues. The V gene end was trimmed by 3 bases and the J gene end by 6 bases; junction bases not matched to a gene: 10.